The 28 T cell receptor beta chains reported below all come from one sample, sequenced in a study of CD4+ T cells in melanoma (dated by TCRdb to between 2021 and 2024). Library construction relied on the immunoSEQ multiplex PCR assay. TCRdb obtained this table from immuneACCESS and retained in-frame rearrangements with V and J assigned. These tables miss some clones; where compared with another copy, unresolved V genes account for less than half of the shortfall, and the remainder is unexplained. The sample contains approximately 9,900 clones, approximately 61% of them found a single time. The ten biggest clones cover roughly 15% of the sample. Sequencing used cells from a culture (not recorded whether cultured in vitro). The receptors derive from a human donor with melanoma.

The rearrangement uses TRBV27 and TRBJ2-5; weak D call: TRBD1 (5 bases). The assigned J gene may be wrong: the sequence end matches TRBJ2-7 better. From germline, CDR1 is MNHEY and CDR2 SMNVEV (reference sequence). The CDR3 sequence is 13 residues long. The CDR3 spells CASSLKGSYEQYF. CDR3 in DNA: TGTGCCAGCAGTTTAAAGGGGTCCTACGAGCAGTACTTC.

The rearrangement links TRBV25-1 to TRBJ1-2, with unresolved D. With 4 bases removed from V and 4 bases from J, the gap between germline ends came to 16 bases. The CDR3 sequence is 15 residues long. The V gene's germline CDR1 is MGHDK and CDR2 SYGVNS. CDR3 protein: CASSAPGGRVYGYTF. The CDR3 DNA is TGTGCCAGCAGTGCCCCCGGCGGGCGAGTCTATGGCTACACCTTC.

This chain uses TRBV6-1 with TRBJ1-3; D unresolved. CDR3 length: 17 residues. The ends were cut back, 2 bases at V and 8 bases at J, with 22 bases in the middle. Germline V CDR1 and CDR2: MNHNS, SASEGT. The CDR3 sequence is CASSEKGGGKGLDTIYF. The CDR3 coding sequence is TGTGCCAGCAGTGAAAAGGGAGGAGGTAAAGGATTAGACACCATATATTTT.

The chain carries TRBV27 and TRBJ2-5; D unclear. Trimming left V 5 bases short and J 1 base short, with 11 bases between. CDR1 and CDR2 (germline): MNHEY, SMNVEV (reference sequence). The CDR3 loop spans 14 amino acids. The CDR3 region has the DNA TGTGCCAGCAGTCCCCGGCACACCCAAGAGACCCAGTACTTC. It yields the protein CASSPRHTQETQYF.

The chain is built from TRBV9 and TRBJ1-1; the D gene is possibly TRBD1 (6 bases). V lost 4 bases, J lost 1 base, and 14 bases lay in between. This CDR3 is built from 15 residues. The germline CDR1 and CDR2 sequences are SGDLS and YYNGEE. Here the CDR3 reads CASSQGGGWNTEAFF. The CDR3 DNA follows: TGTGCCAGCAGCCAAGGGGGGGGATGGAACACTGAAGCTTTCTTT.

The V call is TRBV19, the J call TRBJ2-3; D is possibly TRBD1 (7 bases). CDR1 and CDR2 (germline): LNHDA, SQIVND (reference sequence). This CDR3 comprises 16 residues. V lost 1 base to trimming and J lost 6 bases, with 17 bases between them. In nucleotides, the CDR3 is TGTGCCAGTAGTATAGTGGGCGGGACAGTCTCCGATACGCAGTATTTT. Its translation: CASSIVGGTVSDTQYF.

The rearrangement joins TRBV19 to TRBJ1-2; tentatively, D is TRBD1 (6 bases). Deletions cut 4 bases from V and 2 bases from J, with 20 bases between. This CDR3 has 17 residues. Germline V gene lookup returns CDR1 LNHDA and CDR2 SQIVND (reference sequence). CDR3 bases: TGTGCCAGTAGTAGATCCCGCTCACAGGGACTGAACTATGGCTACACCTTC. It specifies CASSRSRSQGLNYGYTF.

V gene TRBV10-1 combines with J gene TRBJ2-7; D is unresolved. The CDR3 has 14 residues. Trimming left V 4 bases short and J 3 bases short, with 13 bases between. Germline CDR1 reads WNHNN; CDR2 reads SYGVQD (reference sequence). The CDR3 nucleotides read TGCGCCAGCAGTGCCTACGACTCCTTCTACGAGCAGTACTTC. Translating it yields CASSAYDSFYEQYF.

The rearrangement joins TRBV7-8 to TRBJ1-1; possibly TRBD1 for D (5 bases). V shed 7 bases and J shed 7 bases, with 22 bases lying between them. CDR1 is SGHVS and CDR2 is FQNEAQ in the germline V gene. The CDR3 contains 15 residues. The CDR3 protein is CASNRAGGAYGEAFF. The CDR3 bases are TGTGCCAGCAACAGAGCCGGCGGGGCATACGGTGAAGCTTTCTTT.

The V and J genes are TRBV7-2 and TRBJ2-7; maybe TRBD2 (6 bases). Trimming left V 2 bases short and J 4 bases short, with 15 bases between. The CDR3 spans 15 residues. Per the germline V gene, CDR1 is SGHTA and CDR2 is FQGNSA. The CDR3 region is CASSLNPGTRYEQYF. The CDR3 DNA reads TGTGCCAGCAGCTTAAACCCCGGGACTCGATACGAGCAGTACTTC.

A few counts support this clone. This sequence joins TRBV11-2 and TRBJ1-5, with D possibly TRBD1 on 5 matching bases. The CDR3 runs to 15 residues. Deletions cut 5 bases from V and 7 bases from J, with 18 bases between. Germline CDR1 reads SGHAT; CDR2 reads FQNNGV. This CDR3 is CASSPWGAPGQPQHF. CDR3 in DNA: TGTGCCAGCAGCCCCTGGGGCGCCCCGGGGCAGCCCCAGCATTTT.

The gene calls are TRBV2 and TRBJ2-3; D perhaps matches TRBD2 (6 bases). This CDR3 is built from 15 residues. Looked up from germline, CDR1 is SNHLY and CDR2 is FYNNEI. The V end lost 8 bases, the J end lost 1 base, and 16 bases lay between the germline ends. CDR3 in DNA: TGTGCCAGCCCCGAGAGAAGACTAGGCACAGATACGCAGTATTTT. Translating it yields CASPERRLGTDTQYF.

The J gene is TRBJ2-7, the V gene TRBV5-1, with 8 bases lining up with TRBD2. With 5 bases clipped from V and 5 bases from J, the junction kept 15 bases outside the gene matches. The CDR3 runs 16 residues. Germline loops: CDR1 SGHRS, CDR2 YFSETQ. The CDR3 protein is CASRSERGRPSDEQYF. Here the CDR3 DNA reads TGCGCCAGCAGATCGGAGCGGGGGAGACCAAGTGACGAGCAGTACTTC.

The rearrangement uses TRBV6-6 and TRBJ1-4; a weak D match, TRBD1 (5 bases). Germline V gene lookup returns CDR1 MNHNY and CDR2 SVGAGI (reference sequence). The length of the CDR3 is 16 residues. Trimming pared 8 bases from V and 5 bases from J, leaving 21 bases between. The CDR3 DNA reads TGTGCCAGCGAGGGACCGGGCGGGGGTAGGAATGAAAAACTGTTTTTT. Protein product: CASEGPGGGRNEKLFF.

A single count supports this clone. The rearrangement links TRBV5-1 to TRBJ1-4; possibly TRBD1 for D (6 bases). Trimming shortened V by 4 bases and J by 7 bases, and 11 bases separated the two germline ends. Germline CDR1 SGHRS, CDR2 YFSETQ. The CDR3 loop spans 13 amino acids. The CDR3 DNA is TGCGCCAGCAGCCGGGGGGCGGGTGAAAAACTGTTTTTT. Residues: CASSRGAGEKLFF.

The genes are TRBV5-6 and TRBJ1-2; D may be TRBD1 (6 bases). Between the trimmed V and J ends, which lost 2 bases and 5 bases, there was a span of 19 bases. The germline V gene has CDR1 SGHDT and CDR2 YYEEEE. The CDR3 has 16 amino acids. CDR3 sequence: CASSLWAPGQVYGYTF. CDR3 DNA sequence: TGTGCCAGCAGCTTATGGGCACCGGGACAAGTGTATGGCTACACCTTC. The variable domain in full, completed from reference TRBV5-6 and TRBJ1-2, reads DAGVTQSPTHLIKTRGQQVTLRCSPKSGHDTVSWYQQALGQGPQFIFQYYEEEERQRGNFPDRFSGHQFPNYSSELNVNALLLGDSALYLCASSLWAPGQVYGYTFGSGTRLTVV.

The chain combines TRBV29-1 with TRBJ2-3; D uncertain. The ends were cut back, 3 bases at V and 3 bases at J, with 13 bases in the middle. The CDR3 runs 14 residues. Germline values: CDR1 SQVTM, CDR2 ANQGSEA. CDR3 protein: CSVEKFVGTDTQYF. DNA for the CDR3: TGCAGCGTTGAGAAATTTGTTGGTACAGATACGCAGTATTTT.

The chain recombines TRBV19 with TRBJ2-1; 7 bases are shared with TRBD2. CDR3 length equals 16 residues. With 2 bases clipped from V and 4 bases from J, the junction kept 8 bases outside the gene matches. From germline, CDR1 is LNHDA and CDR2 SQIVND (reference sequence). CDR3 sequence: CASSIFGGSGYNEQFF. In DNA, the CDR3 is TGTGCCAGTAGTATATTCGGGGGGAGTGGATACAATGAGCAGTTCTTC.

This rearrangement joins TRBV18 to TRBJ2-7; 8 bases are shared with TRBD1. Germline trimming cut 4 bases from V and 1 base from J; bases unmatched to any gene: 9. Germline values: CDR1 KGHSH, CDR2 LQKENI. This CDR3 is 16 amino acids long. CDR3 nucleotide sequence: TGTGCCAGCTCACAATCTGGGACAGGAAAATCCTACGAGCAGTACTTC. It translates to CASSQSGTGKSYEQYF.

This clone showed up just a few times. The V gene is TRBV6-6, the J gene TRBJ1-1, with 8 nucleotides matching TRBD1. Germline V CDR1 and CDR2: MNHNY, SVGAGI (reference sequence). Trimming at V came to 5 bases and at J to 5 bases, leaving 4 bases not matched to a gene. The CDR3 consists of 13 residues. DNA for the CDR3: TGTGCCAGCAGTCCGGACAGGGTTACTGAAGCTTTCTTT. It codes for CASSPDRVTEAFF.

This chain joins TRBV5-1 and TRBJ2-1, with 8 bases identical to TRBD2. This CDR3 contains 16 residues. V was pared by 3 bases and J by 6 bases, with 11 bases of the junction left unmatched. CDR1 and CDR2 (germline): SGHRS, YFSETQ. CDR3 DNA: TGCGCCAGCAGCTCCGGGGGGGGCGTACCCAGCAATGAGCAGTTCTTC. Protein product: CASSSGGGVPSNEQFF. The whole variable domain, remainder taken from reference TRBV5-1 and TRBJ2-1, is KAGVTQTPRYLIKTRGQQVTLSCSPISGHRSVSWYQQTPGQGLQFLFEYFSETQRNKGNFPGRFSGRQFSNSRSEMNVSTLELGDSALYLCASSSGGGVPSNEQFFGPGTRLTVL.

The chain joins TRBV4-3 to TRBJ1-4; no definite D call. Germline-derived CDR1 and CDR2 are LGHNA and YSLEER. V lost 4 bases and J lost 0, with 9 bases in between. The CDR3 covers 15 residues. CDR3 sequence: CASSPPYATNEKLFF. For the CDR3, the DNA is TGCGCCAGCAGCCCCCCATATGCAACTAATGAAAAACTGTTTTTT.

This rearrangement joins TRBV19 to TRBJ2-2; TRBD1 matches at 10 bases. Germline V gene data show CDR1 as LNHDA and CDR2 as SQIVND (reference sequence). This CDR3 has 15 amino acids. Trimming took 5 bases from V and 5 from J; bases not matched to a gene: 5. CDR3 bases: TGTGCCAGTAGTCGGGACAGGGGTGGAACCGGGGAGCTGTTTTTT. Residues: CASSRDRGGTGELFF.

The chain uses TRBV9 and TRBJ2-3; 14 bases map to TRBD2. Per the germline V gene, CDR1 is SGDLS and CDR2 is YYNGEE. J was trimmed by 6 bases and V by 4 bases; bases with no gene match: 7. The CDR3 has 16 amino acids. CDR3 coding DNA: TGTGCCAGCAGCCCTCGACTAGCGGGGGGGAGTGATACGCAGTATTTT. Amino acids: CASSPRLAGGSDTQYF.

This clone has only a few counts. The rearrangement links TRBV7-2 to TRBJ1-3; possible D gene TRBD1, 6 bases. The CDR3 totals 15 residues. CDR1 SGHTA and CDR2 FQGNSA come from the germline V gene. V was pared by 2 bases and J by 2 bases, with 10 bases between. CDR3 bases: TGTGCCAGCAGCTTATCTTGGGACACTGGAAACACCATATATTTT. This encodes CASSLSWDTGNTIYF.

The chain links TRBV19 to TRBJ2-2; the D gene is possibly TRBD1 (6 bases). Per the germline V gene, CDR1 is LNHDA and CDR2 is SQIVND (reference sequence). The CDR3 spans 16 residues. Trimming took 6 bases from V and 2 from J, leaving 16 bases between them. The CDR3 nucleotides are TGTGCCAGTAGGGAGTCAGGGGTATTAAACACCGGGGAGCTGTTTTTT. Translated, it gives CASRESGVLNTGELFF. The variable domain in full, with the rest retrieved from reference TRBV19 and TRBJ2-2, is DGGITQSPKYLFRKEGQNVTLSCEQNLNHDAMYWYRQDPGQGLRLIYYSQIVNDFQKGDIAEGYSVSREKKESFPLTVTSAQKNPTAFYLCASRESGVLNTGELFFGEGSRLTVL.

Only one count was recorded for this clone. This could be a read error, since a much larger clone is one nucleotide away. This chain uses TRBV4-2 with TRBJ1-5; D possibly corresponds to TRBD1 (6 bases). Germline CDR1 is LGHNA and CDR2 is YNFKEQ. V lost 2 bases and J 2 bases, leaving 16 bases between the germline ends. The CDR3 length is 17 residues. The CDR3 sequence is CASSQQWGGSGNQPQHF. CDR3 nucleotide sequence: TGTGCCAGCAGCCAACAATGGGGGGGCTCAGGCAATCAGCCCCAGCATTTT.

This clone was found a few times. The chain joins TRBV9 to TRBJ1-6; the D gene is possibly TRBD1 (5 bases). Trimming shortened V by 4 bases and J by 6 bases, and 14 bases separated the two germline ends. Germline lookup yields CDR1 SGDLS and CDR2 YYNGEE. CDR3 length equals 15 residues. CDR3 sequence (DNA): TGTGCCAGCAGCTCCCGACAGACCCCTAATTCACCCCTCCACTTT. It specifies CASSSRQTPNSPLHF.